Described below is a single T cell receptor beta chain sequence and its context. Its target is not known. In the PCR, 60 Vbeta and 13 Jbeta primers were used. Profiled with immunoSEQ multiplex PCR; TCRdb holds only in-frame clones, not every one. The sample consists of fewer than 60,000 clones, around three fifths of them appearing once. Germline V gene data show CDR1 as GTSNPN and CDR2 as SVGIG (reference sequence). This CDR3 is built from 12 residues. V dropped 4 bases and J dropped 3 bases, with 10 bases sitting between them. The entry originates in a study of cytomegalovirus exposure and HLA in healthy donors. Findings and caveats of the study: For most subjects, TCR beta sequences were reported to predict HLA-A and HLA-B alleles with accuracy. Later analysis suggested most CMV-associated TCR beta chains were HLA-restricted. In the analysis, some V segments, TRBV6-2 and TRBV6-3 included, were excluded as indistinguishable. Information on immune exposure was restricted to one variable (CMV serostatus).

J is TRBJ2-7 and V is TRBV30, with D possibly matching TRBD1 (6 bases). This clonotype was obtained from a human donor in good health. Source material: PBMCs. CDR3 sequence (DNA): TGTGCCTGGAACAGGGTTGGCTACGAGCAGTACTTC. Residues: CAWNRVGYEQYF.